This record concerns one T cell receptor beta chain sequence. Treatment of any kind had been given to no patient before thyroid surgery. This sample is part of a study of metastatic and nonmetastatic thyroid tumors. Using MiXCR, TCRdb re-called clones from the PCR reads. The table has about 30,000 clones, 20% to 25% seen once; the top ten hold over 9%. The CDR3 is 14 residues long. The ends were cut back, 1 base at V and 5 bases at J, with 12 bases in the middle. Germline values: CDR1 SGHAT, CDR2 FQNNGV. The sequenced sample was blood. The origin of this receptor is a female donor with papillary thyroid cancer or a benign thyroid nodule (not recorded which). Some clones in this sample may be carry-over from other donors' samples. The genes are TRBV11-2 and TRBJ2-7; D is unclear. DNA of the CDR3: TGTGCCAGCAGCTTAGTAGCTAACTCGAACGAGCAGTACTTC. This codes for CASSLVANSNEQYF.